The clone carrying this T cell receptor (beta chain) was found once. Its antigen is not identified. V lost 0 bases to trimming and J lost 2 bases; unmatched junction nucleotides: 12. The V gene's germline CDR1 is SGHVS and CDR2 FNYEAQ. CDR3 length equals 20 residues. Each donor was a healthy Caucasian individual from Russia, aged roughly 6 to 100. This specimen belongs to a study of blood T cells in healthy people across ages. The wider study: About one barcoded beta molecule per two T cells was the capture yield of template switching.

A sample-barcoded 5' primer and a J-beta primer mix were used in a second PCR of about 6 to 11 cycles. TCRdb redid the calling of the 5' RACE reads with MiXCR, one entry per CDR3 protein. The sample lists around 600,000 distinct CDR3 sequences, around 50% seen once, with just under 25% in the top ten. Study-wide points: Donor CMV status, an unknown factor, possibly confounded changes in expanded clonotypes. While age rose, TCR beta diversity per million T cells dropped in a roughly linear way.

This chain links TRBV7-6 with TRBJ2-7, with 14 positions matching TRBD2. The source material was blood. The source is a man at least 80 years old in good health. CDR3 sequence reads: CASSLAWTSGGPLLTYEQYF. CDR3 coding DNA: TGTGCCAGCAGCTTAGCCTGGACTAGCGGGGGGCCCCTCCTCACCTACGAGCAGTACTTC.